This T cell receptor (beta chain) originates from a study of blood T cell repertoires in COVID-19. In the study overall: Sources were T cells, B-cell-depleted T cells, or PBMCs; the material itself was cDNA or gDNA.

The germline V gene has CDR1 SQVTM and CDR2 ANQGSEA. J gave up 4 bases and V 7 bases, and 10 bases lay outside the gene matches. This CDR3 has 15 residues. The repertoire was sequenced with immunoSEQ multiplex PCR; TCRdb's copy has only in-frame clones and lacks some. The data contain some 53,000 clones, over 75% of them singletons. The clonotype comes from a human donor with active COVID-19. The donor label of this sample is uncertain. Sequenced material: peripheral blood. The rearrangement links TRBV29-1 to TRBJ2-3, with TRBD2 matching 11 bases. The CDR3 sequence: CSAVRLAGGSDTQYF. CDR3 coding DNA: TGCAGCGCTGTTCGGCTAGCGGGGGGATCAGATACGCAGTATTTT.